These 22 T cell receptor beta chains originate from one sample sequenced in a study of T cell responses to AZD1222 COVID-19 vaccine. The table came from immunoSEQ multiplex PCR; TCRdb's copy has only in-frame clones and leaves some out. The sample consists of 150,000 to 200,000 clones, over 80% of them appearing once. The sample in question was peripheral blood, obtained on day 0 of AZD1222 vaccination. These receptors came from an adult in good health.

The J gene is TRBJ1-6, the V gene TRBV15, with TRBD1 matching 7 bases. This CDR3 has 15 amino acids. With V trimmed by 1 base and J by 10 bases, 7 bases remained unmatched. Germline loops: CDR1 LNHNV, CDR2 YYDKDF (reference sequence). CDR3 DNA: TGTGCCACCAGCAGAGCCGGGACAGTAGAATCACCCCTCCACTTT. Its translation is CATSRAGTVESPLHF.

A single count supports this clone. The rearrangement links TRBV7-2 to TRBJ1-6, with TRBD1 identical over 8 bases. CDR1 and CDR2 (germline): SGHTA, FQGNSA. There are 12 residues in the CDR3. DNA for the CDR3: TGTGGTTCCAGGGGGCCTAATTCACCCCTCCACTTT. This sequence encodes CGSRGPNSPLHF.

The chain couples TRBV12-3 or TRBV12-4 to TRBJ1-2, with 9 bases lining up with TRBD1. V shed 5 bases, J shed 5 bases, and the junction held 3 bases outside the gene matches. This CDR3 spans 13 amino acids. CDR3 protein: CASSKTGGYGYTF. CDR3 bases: TGTGCCAGCAGTAAGACAGGGGGGTATGGCTACACCTTC.

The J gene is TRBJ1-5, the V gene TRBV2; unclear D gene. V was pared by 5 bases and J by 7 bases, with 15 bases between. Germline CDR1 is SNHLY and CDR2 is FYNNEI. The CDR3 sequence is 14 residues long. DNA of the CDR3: TGTGCCAGCAGTCCCCCCCCGGCGGGCCAGCCCCAGCATTTT. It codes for CASSPPPAGQPQHF.

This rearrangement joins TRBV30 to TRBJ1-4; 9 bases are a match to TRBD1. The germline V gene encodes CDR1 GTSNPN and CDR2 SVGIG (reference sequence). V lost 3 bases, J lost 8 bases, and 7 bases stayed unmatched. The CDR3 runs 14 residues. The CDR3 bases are TGTGCCTGGAGGAAGGACAGGGGCAACGAAAAACTGTTTTTT. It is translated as CAWRKDRGNEKLFF.

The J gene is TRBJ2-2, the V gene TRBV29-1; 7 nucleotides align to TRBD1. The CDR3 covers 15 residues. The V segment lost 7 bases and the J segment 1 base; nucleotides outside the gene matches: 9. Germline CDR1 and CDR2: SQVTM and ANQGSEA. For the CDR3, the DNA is TGCAGCGCTCGAAGGGACAGACTGAACACCGGGGAGCTGTTTTTT. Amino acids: CSARRDRLNTGELFF.

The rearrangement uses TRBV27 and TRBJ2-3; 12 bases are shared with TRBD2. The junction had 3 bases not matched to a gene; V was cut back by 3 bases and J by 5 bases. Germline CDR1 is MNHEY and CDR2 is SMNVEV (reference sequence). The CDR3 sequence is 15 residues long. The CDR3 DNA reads TGTGCCAGCAGTTTCCGGGGACTAGCGGGAGATACGCAGTATTTT. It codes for CASSFRGLAGDTQYF.

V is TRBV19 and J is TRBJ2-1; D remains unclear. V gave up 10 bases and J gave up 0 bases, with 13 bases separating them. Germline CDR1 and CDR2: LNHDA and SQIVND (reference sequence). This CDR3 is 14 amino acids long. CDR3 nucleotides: TGTGCCACCCACCCAGGCAGCTCCTACAATGAGCAGTTCTTC. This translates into CATHPGSSYNEQFF.

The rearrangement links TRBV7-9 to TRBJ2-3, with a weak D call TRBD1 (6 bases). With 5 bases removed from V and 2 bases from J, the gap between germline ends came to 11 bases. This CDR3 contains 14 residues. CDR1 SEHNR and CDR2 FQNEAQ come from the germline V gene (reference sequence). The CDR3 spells CASSVGQATDTQYF. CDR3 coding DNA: TGTGCCAGCAGCGTGGGACAAGCCACAGATACGCAGTATTTT.

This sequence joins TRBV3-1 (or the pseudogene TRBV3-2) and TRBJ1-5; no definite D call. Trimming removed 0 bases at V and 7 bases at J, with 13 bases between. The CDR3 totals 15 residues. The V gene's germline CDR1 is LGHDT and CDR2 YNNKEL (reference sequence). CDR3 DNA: TGTGCCAGCAGCCAAGAGAGAGGCACTGGGCAGCCCCAGCATTTT. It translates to CASSQERGTGQPQHF.

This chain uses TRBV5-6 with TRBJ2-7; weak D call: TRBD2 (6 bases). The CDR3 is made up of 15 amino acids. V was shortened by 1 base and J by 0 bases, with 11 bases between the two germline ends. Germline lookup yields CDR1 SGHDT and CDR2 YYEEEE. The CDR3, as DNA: TGTGCCAGCAGCTTGCAGCGGGCGTACTCCTACGAGCAGTACTTC. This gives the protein CASSLQRAYSYEQYF.

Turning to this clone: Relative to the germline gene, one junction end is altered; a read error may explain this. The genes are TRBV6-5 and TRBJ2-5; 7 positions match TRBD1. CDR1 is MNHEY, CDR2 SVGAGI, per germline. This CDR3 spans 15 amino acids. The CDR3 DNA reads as TGTGCCAGCAGTGACTCCGGGACAGCGTTGGAGACCCAGTACTTC. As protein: CASSDSGTALETQYF.

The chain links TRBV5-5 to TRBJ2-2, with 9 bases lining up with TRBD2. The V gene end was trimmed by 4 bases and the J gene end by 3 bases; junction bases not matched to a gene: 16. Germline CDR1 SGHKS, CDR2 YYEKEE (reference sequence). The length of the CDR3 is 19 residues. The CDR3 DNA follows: TGTGCCAGCAGCCGCTTGGTCGGGCGGCGGGGGGGTTACACCGGGGAGCTGTTTTTT. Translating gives CASSRLVGRRGGYTGELFF. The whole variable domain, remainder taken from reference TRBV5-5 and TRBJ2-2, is DAGVTQSPTHLIKTRGQQVTLRCSPISGHKSVSWYQQVLGQGPQFIFQYYEKEERGRGNFPDRFSARQFPNYSSELNVNALLLGDSALYLCASSRLVGRRGGYTGELFFGEGSRLTVL.

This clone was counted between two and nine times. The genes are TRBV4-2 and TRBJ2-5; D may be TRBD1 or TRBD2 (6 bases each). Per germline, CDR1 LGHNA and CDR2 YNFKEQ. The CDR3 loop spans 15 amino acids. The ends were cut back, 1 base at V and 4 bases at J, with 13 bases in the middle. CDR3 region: CASSQGGAGGETQYF. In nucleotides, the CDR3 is TGTGCCAGCAGCCAAGGGGGGGCAGGCGGAGAGACCCAGTACTTC.

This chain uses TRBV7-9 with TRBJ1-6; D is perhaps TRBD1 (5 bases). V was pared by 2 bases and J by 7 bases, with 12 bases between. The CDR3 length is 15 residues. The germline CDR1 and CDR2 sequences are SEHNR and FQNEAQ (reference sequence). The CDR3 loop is CASSLRGEGNSPLHF. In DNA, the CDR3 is TGTGCCAGCAGCTTACGAGGCGAGGGGAATTCACCCCTCCACTTT.

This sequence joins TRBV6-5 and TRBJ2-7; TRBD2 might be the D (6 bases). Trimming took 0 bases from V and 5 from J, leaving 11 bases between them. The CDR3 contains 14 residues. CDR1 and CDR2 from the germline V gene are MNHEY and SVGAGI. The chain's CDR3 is CASSYSATGDEQYF. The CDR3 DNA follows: TGTGCCAGCAGTTACTCGGCGACGGGGGACGAGCAGTACTTC.

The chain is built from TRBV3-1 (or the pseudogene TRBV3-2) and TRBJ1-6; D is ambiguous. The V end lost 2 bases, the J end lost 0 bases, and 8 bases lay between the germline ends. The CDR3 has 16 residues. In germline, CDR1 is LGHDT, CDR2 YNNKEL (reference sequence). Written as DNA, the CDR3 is TGTGCCAGCAGCCAAACGGACGGCTCCTATAATTCACCCCTCCACTTT. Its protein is CASSQTDGSYNSPLHF.

The CDR3 DNA sequence: TGTGCCAGCCGGGACCGCTCCTACAATGAGCAGTTCTTC. Protein product: CASRDRSYNEQFF. The chain combines TRBV2 with TRBJ2-1; D is possibly TRBD1 or TRBD2 (5 bases each). V lost 8 bases and J 0 bases, leaving 8 bases between the germline ends. Germline assignment: CDR1 SNHLY and CDR2 FYNNEI. The CDR3 has 13 amino acids.

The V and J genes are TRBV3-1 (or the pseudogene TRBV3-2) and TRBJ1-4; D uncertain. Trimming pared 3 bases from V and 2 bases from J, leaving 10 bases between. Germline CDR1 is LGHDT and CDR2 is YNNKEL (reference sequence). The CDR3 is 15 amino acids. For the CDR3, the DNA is TGTGCCAGCAGCCACCTCGGTAGGACTAATGAAAAACTGTTTTTT. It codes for CASSHLGRTNEKLFF.

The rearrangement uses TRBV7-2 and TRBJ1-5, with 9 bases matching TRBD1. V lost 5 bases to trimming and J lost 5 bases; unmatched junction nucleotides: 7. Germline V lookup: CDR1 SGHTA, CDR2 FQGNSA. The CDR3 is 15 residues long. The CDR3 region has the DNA TGTGCCAGCAGCCCCGGACAGGGGAGTTATCAGCCCCAGCATTTT. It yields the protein CASSPGQGSYQPQHF.

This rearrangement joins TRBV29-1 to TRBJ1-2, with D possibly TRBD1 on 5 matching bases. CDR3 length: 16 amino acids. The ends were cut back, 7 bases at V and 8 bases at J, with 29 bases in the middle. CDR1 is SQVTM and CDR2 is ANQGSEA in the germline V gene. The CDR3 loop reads CSATRYRGAIILGYTF. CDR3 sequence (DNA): TGCAGCGCTACTCGTTACCGTGGGGCAATAATATTGGGCTACACCTTC.

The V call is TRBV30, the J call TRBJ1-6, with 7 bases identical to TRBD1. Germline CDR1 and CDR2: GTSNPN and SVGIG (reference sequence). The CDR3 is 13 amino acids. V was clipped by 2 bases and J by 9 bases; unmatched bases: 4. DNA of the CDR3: TGTGCCTGGAGTTCATACAGGGGTTCACCCCTCCACTTT. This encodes CAWSSYRGSPLHF.